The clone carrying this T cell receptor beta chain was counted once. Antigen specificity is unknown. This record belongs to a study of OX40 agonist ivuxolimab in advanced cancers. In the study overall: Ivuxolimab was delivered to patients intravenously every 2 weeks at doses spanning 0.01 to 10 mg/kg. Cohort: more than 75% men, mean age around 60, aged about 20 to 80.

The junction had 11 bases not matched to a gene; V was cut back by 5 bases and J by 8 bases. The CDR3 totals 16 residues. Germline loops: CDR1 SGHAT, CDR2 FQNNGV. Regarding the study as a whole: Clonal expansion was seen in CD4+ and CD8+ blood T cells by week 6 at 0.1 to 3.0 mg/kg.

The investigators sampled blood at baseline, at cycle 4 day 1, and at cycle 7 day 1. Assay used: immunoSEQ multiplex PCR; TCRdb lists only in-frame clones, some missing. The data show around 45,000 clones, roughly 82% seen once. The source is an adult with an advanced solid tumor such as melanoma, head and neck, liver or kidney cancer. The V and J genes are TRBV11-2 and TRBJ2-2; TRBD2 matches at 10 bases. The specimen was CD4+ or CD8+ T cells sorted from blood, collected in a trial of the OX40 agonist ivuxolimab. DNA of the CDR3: TGTGCCAGCAGCCCAGGGACTAGCGCGATATCGGGGGAGCTGTTTTTT. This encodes CASSPGTSAISGELFF. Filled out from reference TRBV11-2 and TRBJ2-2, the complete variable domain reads EAGVAQSPRYKIIEKRQSVAFWCNPISGHATLYWYQQILGQGPKLLIQFQNNGVVDDSQLPKDRFSAERLKGVDSTLKIQPAKLEDSAVYLCASSPGTSAISGELFFGEGSRLTVL.